These T cell receptor beta chains were read from a single sample in a study of blood T cell repertoires in COVID-19. Measured with immunoSEQ multiplex PCR; TCRdb has only the in-frame clones, and not every one. The sample consists of about 110,000 clones, under 75% of them appearing once. Source material: peripheral blood. The receptor source for this set is an older woman with acute or convalescent COVID-19. CDR3s include the opening cysteine and the closing phenylalanine or tryptophan. A D gene is named only where the DNA matches it firmly. Only part of the rows carry a size: once, few, many, or a class if the clone is expanded.

V	J	size	D	DNA	CDR3
TRBV28	TRBJ1-5	-	TRBD1	TGTGCCAGCAGGGCAGGGGGCCTCAATCAGCCCCAGCATTTT	CASRAGGLNQPQHF
TRBV9	TRBJ2-3	-	-	TGTGCCAGCAGCGTAGTTGGCGGGTCGTTAGGGGGAACAGATACGCAGTATTTT	CASSVVGGSLGGTDTQYF
TRBV6-1	TRBJ2-2	-	TRBD1	TGTGCCAGCAGTGAAGTTCGGACAGGGGGTTGGGGGGAGCTGTTTTTT	CASSEVRTGGWGELFF
TRBV29-1	TRBJ1-1	-	-	TGCAGCGTTGATCGGGGGGGGACTGAAGCTTTCTTT	CSVDRGGTEAFF
TRBV7-7	TRBJ2-1	-	TRBD1	TGTGCCAGCAGCTCAGACAGGGGATCCTACAATGAGCAGTTCTTC	CASSSDRGSYNEQFF
TRBV4-1	TRBJ2-5	many	-	TGCGCCAGCAGCCAAGAACGGTTGCGAGAGACCCAGTACTTC	CASSQERLRETQYF
TRBV11-2	TRBJ2-1	-	-	TGTGCCAGCAGCTTAGACGGAAATTTGAGGCTTCCCAATGAGCAGTTCTTC	CASSLDGNLRLPNEQFF
TRBV24-1	TRBJ1-2	-	TRBD1	TGTGCCACCAGCGGGACAGGGGGCTATGGCTACACCTTC	CATSGTGGYGYTF
TRBV9	TRBJ1-2	-	-	TGTGCCAGCAGCGTAGAGTTAGAGGCGTCTTTAGGTGGCTACACCTTC	CASSVELEASLGGYTF
TRBV27	TRBJ2-1	-	TRBD2	TGTGCCAGCAGTTTATTTCGCGGGGGGGCCCATGAGCAGTTCTTC	CASSLFRGGAHEQFF
TRBV5-5	TRBJ1-3	-	-	TGTGCCAGCAGCTCCGTGGCCAGCTCTGGAAACACCATATATTTT	CASSSVASSGNTIYF
TRBV5-6	TRBJ2-7	-	-	TGTGCCAGCAGCTCAGGGACAATGGGCTACGAGCAGTACTTC	CASSSGTMGYEQYF
TRBV29-1	TRBJ1-4	-	TRBD1	TGCAGCGGCGTTTGGACAGGGTCTGAAAAACTGTTTTTT	CSGVWTGSEKLFF
TRBV12-3/TRBV12-4	TRBJ1-2	-	TRBD1	TGTGCCAGCAGGGCGGACAGGGTTGGTGGCTACACCTTC	CASRADRVGGYTF
TRBV23-1	TRBJ2-7	-	TRBD1	TGCGCCAGCAGTCAATGTCCAGCGACAGGGGGTAGTTGGGGCGGGGTCTACGAGCAGTACTTC	CASSQCPATGGSWGGVYEQYF
TRBV11-2	TRBJ1-1	-	-	TGTGCCAGCAGCTCGGGCGGGGGCGCATTCGGAATCGCTTTCTTT	CASSSGGGAFGIAFF
TRBV6-5	TRBJ2-3	-	-	TGTGCCAGCGGCGGCGTCCTCAGCACAGATACGCAGTATTTT	CASGGVLSTDTQYF
TRBV5-6	TRBJ2-3	few	-	TGTGCCAGCAGCTCGGAACTAGATATTGTCTCGGATACGCAGTATTTT	CASSSELDIVSDTQYF
TRBV2	TRBJ2-7	-	TRBD1	TGTGCCAGCAGTGACACTGACAGGGCCAGGGACGAGCAGTACTTC	CASSDTDRARDEQYF
TRBV27	TRBJ2-2	-	TRBD1	TGTGCCAGCAGACCTACACAGGGGATTAACACCGGGGAGCTGTTTTTT	CASRPTQGINTGELFF
TRBV19	TRBJ1-2	-	TRBD1	TGTGCCAGTAGACTAGCAAGGACAGGACTACTAACTAACTATGGCTACACCTTC	CASRLARTGLLTNYGYTF
TRBV29-1	TRBJ1-4	few	TRBD1	TGCAGCGTGGGGACAGGCGCCTTTGAAAAACTGTTTTTT	CSVGTGAFEKLFF
TRBV7-2	TRBJ1-6	once	-	TGTGCCAGCAGCTCCGGACAGTTAGATTCACCCCTCCACTTT	CASSSGQLDSPLHF
TRBV30	TRBJ1-3	-	-	TGTGCCTGGAGAAATGGAAGGAGCTCTGGAAACACCATATATTTT	CAWRNGRSSGNTIYF
TRBV28	TRBJ1-1	-	-	TGTGCCAGCCCTGGAACTGACAGAGAGAACACTGAAGCTTTCTTT	CASPGTDRENTEAFF
TRBV14	TRBJ1-2	-	-	TGTGCCAGCAGCCAATATTCCGGGGTCGGAGACTATGGCTACACCTTC	CASSQYSGVGDYGYTF
TRBV5-1	TRBJ1-1	-	-	TGCGCCAGCAGCGGAGGACAGCTGAACACTGAAGCTTTCTTT	CASSGGQLNTEAFF
TRBV6-6	TRBJ1-1	-	TRBD1	TGTGCCAGCAGTCGACAGGGTCAGAACACTGAAGCTTTCTTT	CASSRQGQNTEAFF
TRBV5-4	TRBJ2-7	-	-	TGTGCCAGCAGCTTGGACCTGGTGGCGGACGAGCAGTACTTC	CASSLDLVADEQYF
TRBV18	TRBJ1-5	-	TRBD1	TGTGCCAGCTCACCAGGGACAGGGCGCGCATCCCAGCATTTT	CASSPGTGRASQHF
TRBV27	TRBJ1-4	-	-	TGTGCCAGCAGTAGTCACGGGGGGCGTGAAAAACTGTTTTTT	CASSSHGGREKLFF
TRBV7-2	TRBJ1-2	-	-	TGTGCCAGCAGCTTCCCGGCCCAGGGCTATGGCTACACCTTC	CASSFPAQGYGYTF
TRBV28	TRBJ1-1	-	-	TGTGCCAGCAGTTTGAGGGTGGGTTTGGGGAACACTGAAGCTTTCTTT	CASSLRVGLGNTEAFF
TRBV7-2	TRBJ2-1	-	TRBD2	TGTGCCAGCAGCCTCACTAGCGGGGGGGCCTTTGAGCAGTTCTTC	CASSLTSGGAFEQFF
TRBV7-2	TRBJ2-7	few	TRBD2	TGTGCCAGCAGCCTCCCTAGCGGGGGGGCCTACGAGCAGTACTTC	CASSLPSGGAYEQYF
TRBV7-2	TRBJ2-7	few	-	TGTGCCAGCAGCTTAGAGGGGTGGGGAGAGCAGTACTTC	CASSLEGWGEQYF
TRBV9	TRBJ2-1	-	TRBD1	TGTGCCAGCAGCAATCGGGACAGAACCTACAATGAGCAGTTCTTC	CASSNRDRTYNEQFF
TRBV9	TRBJ1-1	-	-	TGTGCCAGCAGCGTAGTTCCGGGTTCCACTGAAGCTTTCTTT	CASSVVPGSTEAFF
TRBV4-2	TRBJ2-3	-	TRBD2	TGTGCCAGCAGCCCCGGTAGCGGGGGGTTTAGCACAGATACGCAGTATTTT	CASSPGSGGFSTDTQYF
TRBV18	TRBJ1-5	-	TRBD1	TGTGCCAGCTCACAGGGGGCCTCCAATCAGCCCCAGCATTTT	CASSQGASNQPQHF
TRBV6-2/TRBV6-3	TRBJ1-2	-	-	TGTGCCAGCAGTAAGGGACTGAGCTATGGCTACACCTTC	CASSKGLSYGYTF
TRBV9	TRBJ1-3	many	-	TGTGCCAGCAGCGTAGCCCAGGGTGGAAACACCATATATTTT	CASSVAQGGNTIYF
TRBV28	TRBJ2-4	-	-	TGTGCCAGCAGTTTATTGGCAGCCAAAAACATTCAGTACTTC	CASSLLAAKNIQYF
TRBV28	TRBJ1-5	few	TRBD1	TGTGCCAGCAGTGCCCGGGACAGGGGCCAGCCCCAGCATTTT	CASSARDRGQPQHF
TRBV25-1	TRBJ2-3	few	-	TGTGCCAGCGTCCGGGGGACAGATACGCAGTATTTT	CASVRGTDTQYF
TRBV2	TRBJ1-2	-	-	TGTGCCAGCAGTGATACAGGGCCCTATGGCTACACCTTC	CASSDTGPYGYTF
TRBV7-9	TRBJ2-1	-	TRBD1	TGTGCCAGCAGTCATACGTCAACCGGGACAGAAAAGTTCTTC	CASSHTSTGTEKFF
TRBV27	TRBJ1-4	-	TRBD1	TGTGCCAGCAGTGTGACAGGGATTAATGAAAAACTGTTTTTT	CASSVTGINEKLFF
TRBV7-2	TRBJ1-1	-	-	TGTGCCAGCAGCTTACGGTACGGAGCTGGAGGCACTGAAGCTTTCTTT	CASSLRYGAGGTEAFF
TRBV19	TRBJ1-1	-	-	TGTGCCAGTAGATCGAGTCATGGCACTGAAGCTTTCTTT	CASRSSHGTEAFF
TRBV6-5	TRBJ2-2	-	-	TGTGCCAGCAGGGACGGGGTAGCGAACACCGGGGAGCTGTTTTTT	CASRDGVANTGELFF
TRBV10-1	TRBJ2-3	-	TRBD2	TGCGCCAGCAGTAGAAAATCCGGGACTAGCGTCGGAGGCACAGATACGCAGTATTTT	CASSRKSGTSVGGTDTQYF
TRBV10-3	TRBJ2-7	few	TRBD1	TGTGCCATCAGTCGGACAGGGGTGGTATCGGGGCAGTACTTC	CAISRTGVVSGQYF
TRBV6-6	TRBJ1-1	-	-	TGTGCCAGCACTCTAACCCCAGGAAACACTGAAGCTTTCTTT	CASTLTPGNTEAFF
TRBV5-8	TRBJ1-2	-	-	TGTGCCAGCAGCCGCTTAGGGGCAGGGAACTATGGCTACACCTTC	CASSRLGAGNYGYTF
TRBV9	TRBJ2-2	-	-	TGTGCCAGCAGCCCGGGGTTATTCGCCGGGGAGCTGTTTTTT	CASSPGLFAGELFF
TRBV7-2	TRBJ1-4	-	-	TGTGCCAGCAGCCGGGGGGGACTTGGGGAAAAACTGTTTTTT	CASSRGGLGEKLFF